What follows are 22 T cell receptor beta chains derived from one specimen sequenced in a study of shared clonotypes between healthy human individuals. Using immunoSEQ multiplex PCR, the repertoire was profiled, and TCRdb retains in-frame clones only, with some absent. The sample shows about 600,000 clones, about 96% of them seen only once. The sequencing input was naive CD4+ T cells sorted from blood. Documented subset: CD45RA+ positively selected. These receptors were taken from a woman aged 25-40 years in good health.

The chain uses TRBV28 and TRBJ2-7; perhaps TRBD1 as D (6 bases). The CDR3 sequence is 14 residues long. Between the trimmed V and J ends, which lost 7 bases and 2 bases, there was a span of 15 bases. Germline CDR1 is MDHEN and CDR2 is SYDVKM. CDR3 in DNA: TGTGCCAGCACCCCAGGGGATAGACCCTACGAGCAGTACTTC. Translated: CASTPGDRPYEQYF.

This sequence joins TRBV30 and TRBJ1-3; no definite D call. The CDR3 is 16 amino acids. V was pared by 0 bases and J by 0 bases, with 12 bases between. Germline V CDR1 and CDR2: GTSNPN, SVGIG (reference sequence). The CDR3 nucleotides read TGTGCCTGGAGTGTACTTCGGCGTCTCTCTGGAAACACCATATATTTT. Its translation is CAWSVLRRLSGNTIYF.

The CDR3 spells CASSLVRDSEHDEQFF. CDR3 coding DNA: TGTGCCAGCAGTTTAGTTCGGGACAGTGAACATGATGAGCAGTTCTTC. The genes are TRBV28 and TRBJ2-1; 7 bases are shared with TRBD1. From germline, CDR1 is MDHEN and CDR2 SYDVKM. This CDR3 region has 16 residues. Trimming removed 2 bases from V and 8 bases from J; junction bases left unmatched: 12.

The chain links TRBV18 to TRBJ1-4, with 7 bases aligning to TRBD1. The CDR3 loop spans 14 amino acids. V was clipped by 3 bases and J by 6 bases; unmatched bases: 4. From germline, CDR1 is KGHSH and CDR2 LQKENI. The CDR3 bases are TGTGCCAGCTCACCTACAGGGACAGATGAAAAACTGTTTTTT. Translated, it gives CASSPTGTDEKLFF.

V and J are TRBV4-2 and TRBJ1-1, with D perhaps TRBD1 (5 bases). Germline V CDR1 and CDR2: LGHNA, YNFKEQ. Trimming removed 0 bases at V and 11 bases at J, with 16 bases between. The CDR3 contains 14 residues. CDR3 DNA: TGTGCCAGCAGCCAAGATCTCGGGGCGTTGGGTGCTTTCTTT. As protein: CASSQDLGALGAFF.

The CDR3 loop reads CASSSGPFYEQYF. Written as DNA, the CDR3 is TGTGCCAGCAGTTCGGGGCCCTTCTACGAGCAGTACTTC. J is TRBJ2-7 and V is TRBV2; D is possibly TRBD1 or TRBD2 (5 bases each). CDR3 length equals 13 residues. Germline V gives CDR1 SNHLY, CDR2 FYNNEI. Trimming left V 5 bases short and J 3 bases short, with 11 bases between.

The chain links TRBV6-1 to TRBJ2-7; no definite D call. V lost 8 bases to trimming and J lost 2 bases, with 10 bases between them. CDR3 length: 12 residues. Germline-derived CDR1 and CDR2 are MNHNS and SASEGT. The CDR3 is CASHSSPYEQYF. The CDR3 DNA sequence: TGTGCCAGCCACAGTTCTCCCTACGAGCAGTACTTC.

The rearrangement joins TRBV29-1 to TRBJ2-7; D could derive from TRBD1 or TRBD2 (5 bases each). Looked up from germline, CDR1 is SQVTM and CDR2 is ANQGSEA. The ends were cut back, 3 bases at V and 5 bases at J, with 8 bases in the middle. The CDR3 extends over 11 amino acids. CDR3 residues: CSVDWGNEQYF. The CDR3 DNA reads as TGCAGCGTTGATTGGGGGAACGAGCAGTACTTC.

A single count supports this clone. The chain links TRBV20-1 to TRBJ2-5; the D is unclear. In germline, CDR1 is DFQATT, CDR2 SNEGSKA (reference sequence). Deletions cut 6 bases from V and 9 bases from J, with 14 bases between. The CDR3 consists of 11 residues. The CDR3 protein is CSASPGPAQYF. In DNA, the CDR3 is TGCAGTGCGTCTCCGGGTCCGGCCCAGTACTTC.

V usage is TRBV4-1 and J usage is TRBJ2-1, with 10 bases fitting TRBD2. From germline, CDR1 is MGHRA and CDR2 YSYEKL. The trim removed 0 bases at V and 9 bases at J, leaving 14 bases unmatched. This CDR3 is built from 18 residues. CDR3 protein: CASSQEPWASGRPGEQFF. The CDR3, as DNA: TGCGCCAGCAGCCAAGAACCATGGGCTAGCGGGAGACCAGGTGAGCAGTTCTTC.

This clone occurred once. V usage is TRBV28 and J usage is TRBJ2-5; 7 nucleotides align to TRBD1. The J call may be incorrect, as the DNA end agrees better with TRBJ2-7. The CDR3 spans 15 residues. Germline V gene sequence: CDR1 MDHEN, CDR2 SYDVKM. The CDR3 protein is CASTPPSTGRGEQYF. The DNA for the CDR3 is TGTGCCAGCACCCCCCCCTCGACAGGGAGAGGCGAGCAGTACTTC.

This clone has just a few counts. The rearrangement uses TRBV19 and TRBJ2-7, with 9 bases aligning to TRBD1. This CDR3 region has 13 residues. CDR1 is LNHDA and CDR2 is SQIVND in the germline V gene (reference sequence). The J segment lost 3 bases and the V segment lost 5 bases, leaving 2 bases of the junction unmatched. Here the CDR3 DNA reads TGTGCCAGTAGTCAGGACAGGGGCTACGAGCAGTACTTC. This translates into CASSQDRGYEQYF. Based on the CDR3 plus reference TRBV19 and TRBJ2-7, the full variable domain is DGGITQSPKYLFRKEGQNVTLSCEQNLNHDAMYWYRQDPGQGLRLIYYSQIVNDFQKGDIAEGYSVSREKKESFPLTVTSAQKNPTAFYLCASSQDRGYEQYFGPGTRLTVT.

V and J are TRBV11-2 and TRBJ2-7, with 9 positions matching TRBD1. CDR3 size: 14 residues. V shed 5 bases, J shed 6 bases, and the junction held 8 bases outside the gene matches. Per germline, CDR1 SGHAT and CDR2 FQNNGV. The DNA for the CDR3 is TGTGCCAGCAGCATCGACAGGGGGAGGGCCGAGCAGTACTTC. This sequence encodes CASSIDRGRAEQYF. The whole variable domain, filled in from reference TRBV11-2 and TRBJ2-7, reads EAGVAQSPRYKIIEKRQSVAFWCNPISGHATLYWYQQILGQGPKLLIQFQNNGVVDDSQLPKDRFSAERLKGVDSTLKIQPAKLEDSAVYLCASSIDRGRAEQYFGPGTRLTVT.

The chain is built from TRBV4-2 and TRBJ2-2; unclear D gene. The ends were cut back, 3 bases at V and 6 bases at J, with 8 bases in the middle. The CDR3 has 13 residues. In germline, CDR1 is LGHNA, CDR2 YNFKEQ. The CDR3 region is CASSHPPAGELFF. The CDR3, as DNA: TGTGCCAGCAGCCATCCCCCGGCCGGGGAGCTGTTTTTT.

V gene TRBV6-5 combines with J gene TRBJ2-2; a possible D gene is TRBD1 (6 bases). Germline V CDR1 and CDR2: MNHEY, SVGAGI. This CDR3 is 16 amino acids long. The germline V and J ends were trimmed by 3 bases and 3 bases, with 14 bases remaining between them. The CDR3 bases are TGTGCCAGCAGTTATCAGGGGCCCTCAGACACCGGGGAGCTGTTTTTT. As protein: CASSYQGPSDTGELFF.

The chain links TRBV6-5 to TRBJ1-1; D gene uncertain. CDR1 is MNHEY, CDR2 SVGAGI, per germline. The CDR3 covers 15 residues. V was clipped by 5 bases and J by 5 bases, with 18 bases between them. The CDR3 coding sequence is TGTGCCAGCAGTGGGCGGGTACGGGCCGGGACTGAAGCTTTCTTT. Translating it yields CASSGRVRAGTEAFF.

CDR3 loop: CASNRVSQLGGQPQHF. The CDR3 region has the DNA TGTGCCAGTAATCGCGTGAGTCAATTGGGGGGTCAGCCCCAGCATTTT. The rearrangement uses TRBV19 and TRBJ1-5; D is possibly TRBD1 (5 bases). Germline CDR1 and CDR2: LNHDA and SQIVND (reference sequence). Trimming removed 7 bases at V and 6 bases at J, with 22 bases between. CDR3 length: 16 amino acids.

The V gene is TRBV5-6, the J gene TRBJ2-1; TRBD2 agrees at 12 bases. The CDR3 has 14 amino acids. CDR1 SGHDT and CDR2 YYEEEE come from the germline V gene. V shed 6 bases, J shed 7 bases, and the junction held 5 bases outside the gene matches. CDR3 region: CASTLAGGLNEQFF. The CDR3 DNA reads as TGTGCCAGCACCCTAGCGGGAGGGTTGAATGAGCAGTTCTTC.

The rearrangement joins TRBV7-9 to TRBJ1-4; D call uncertain. The length of the CDR3 is 13 residues. The V gene lost 5 bases and the J gene lost 8 bases, with 12 bases spanning the gap. Germline V CDR1 and CDR2: SEHNR, FQNEAQ (reference sequence). This CDR3 is CASSPNRAEKLFF. As DNA, the CDR3 is TGTGCCAGCAGCCCGAATCGGGCCGAAAAACTGTTTTTT.

This chain connects TRBV28 to TRBJ2-2, with TRBD2 identical over 7 bases. This CDR3 region has 11 residues. The V and J ends lost 8 bases and 7 bases, in that order; junction bases with no gene match: 1. From germline, CDR1 is MDHEN and CDR2 SYDVKM. For the CDR3, the DNA is TGTGCCAGCGGGAGGGGCGGGGAGCTGTTTTTT. This translates into CASGRGGELFF. The variable domain in full, completed from reference TRBV28 and TRBJ2-2, reads DVKVTQSSRYLVKRTGEKVFLECVQDMDHENMFWYRQDPGLGLRLIYFSYDVKMKEKGDIPEGYSVSREKKERFSLILESASTNQTSMYLCASGRGGELFFGEGSRLTVL.

V is TRBV19 and J is TRBJ1-5; D is undetermined. This CDR3 has 11 amino acids. V was pared by 6 bases and J by 8 bases, with 8 bases between. Looked up from germline, CDR1 is LNHDA and CDR2 is SQIVND (reference sequence). The CDR3 loop reads CASRGGKPQHF. The CDR3 DNA reads as TGTGCCAGTAGGGGCGGGAAGCCCCAGCATTTT.

The rearrangement uses TRBV5-1 and TRBJ2-1, with D perhaps matching TRBD2 (6 bases). The CDR3 totals 16 residues. The V end lost 4 bases, the J end lost 9 bases, and 23 bases lay between the germline ends. The germline CDR1 and CDR2 sequences are SGHRS and YFSETQ. CDR3 protein: CASSPLAGILRGEQFF. DNA of the CDR3: TGCGCCAGCAGCCCCCTTGCGGGAATCCTCCGAGGTGAGCAGTTCTTC.